This T cell receptor beta chain appears in the sequencing data of a study of blood T cell repertoires in COVID-19. This table comes from immunoSEQ multiplex PCR, and its TCRdb copy is limited to in-frame clones, with some not included. The sample includes about 250,000 clones, around four fifths of them seen just once. Unmatched junction bases numbered 6, after V lost 4 bases and J lost 3 bases. The CDR3 has 14 residues. Germline CDR1 SGHVS, CDR2 FNYEAQ. The sequenced material came from peripheral blood. This sequence joins TRBV7-6 and TRBJ2-7; TRBD1 matches 7 bases. The sequence was obtained from a middle-aged man with active or convalescent COVID-19. The CDR3 region has the DNA TGTGCCAGCAGCTCCCGGGACAGCCGCTACGAGCAGTACTTC. Amino acids: CASSSRDSRYEQYF.